The 26 T cell receptor beta chains given below trace back to one sample, sequenced in a study of T cell responses to AZD1222 COVID-19 vaccine. TCRdb's copy holds only in-frame clones and misses some; the assay was immunoSEQ multiplex PCR. The sample consists of 90,000 to 95,000 clones, just over 85% of them appearing once. The material was peripheral blood, obtained on day 0 of AZD1222 vaccination. The source of these receptors is an adult in good health.

This clone has just one count. This sequence joins TRBV27 and TRBJ2-7; TRBD1 aligns across 8 bases. J lost 4 bases, V lost 6 bases, and 8 bases had no gene match. The germline V gene encodes CDR1 MNHEY and CDR2 SMNVEV (reference sequence). This CDR3 contains 14 residues. This chain's CDR3 is CASRLTGVEYEQYF. CDR3 DNA: TGTGCCAGCAGATTGACAGGGGTGGAATACGAGCAGTACTTC.

J is TRBJ2-2 and V is TRBV28, with no clear D. The CDR3 totals 16 residues. V was pared by 2 bases and J by 5 bases, with 15 bases between. Germline V lookup: CDR1 MDHEN, CDR2 SYDVKM. The CDR3 spells CASSLIQAARTGELFF. In nucleotides, the CDR3 is TGTGCCAGCAGTTTAATCCAGGCTGCGAGGACCGGGGAGCTGTTTTTT.

The rearrangement links TRBV2 to TRBJ2-2; 7 bases fit TRBD1. This CDR3 comprises 15 residues. The germline V gene encodes CDR1 SNHLY and CDR2 FYNNEI. Trimming took 5 bases from V and 2 from J; bases not matched to a gene: 5. CDR3 amino acids: CASSNWDRNTGELFF. The CDR3 DNA follows: TGTGCCAGCAGTAACTGGGACAGAAACACCGGGGAGCTGTTTTTT.

This clone came up a few times. As DNA, the CDR3 is TGTGCCAGCAGTGATTGGGGGGATAATTCACCCCTCCACTTT. Residues: CASSDWGDNSPLHF. The rearrangement joins TRBV25-1 to TRBJ1-6, with D possibly TRBD1 on 5 matching bases. Germline V gives CDR1 MGHDK, CDR2 SYGVNS. Trimming removed 3 bases from V and 5 bases from J, with 8 bases in between. The CDR3 covers 14 residues.

With respect to this clone: One end of the junction does not line up with germline, which may come from a read error. This chain connects TRBV6-5 to TRBJ1-1; D might be TRBD1 (5 bases). CDR3 length: 15 residues. From germline, CDR1 is MNHEY and CDR2 SVGAGI. The CDR3 nucleotides are TGTGCCAGCAGTTCTATCGGGGGGGGGAACCCTGAAGCTTTCTTT. Translating it yields CASSSIGGGNPEAFF.

The V and J genes are TRBV28 and TRBJ2-1, with 11 positions matching TRBD2. CDR3 size: 14 residues. Germline CDR1 is MDHEN and CDR2 is SYDVKM. Trimming at V came to 6 bases and at J to 9 bases, leaving 7 bases not matched to a gene. CDR3 protein: CASRFSGRVGEQFF. In nucleotides, the CDR3 is TGTGCCAGCAGATTTAGCGGGAGGGTTGGTGAGCAGTTCTTC.

Written as DNA, the CDR3 is TGTGCCAGTAGTCCATCAAGTGGCAGGGGCATCTATAATTCACCCCTCCACTTT. Amino acids: CASSPSSGRGIYNSPLHF. This rearrangement joins TRBV19 to TRBJ1-6, with D perhaps matching TRBD1 (6 bases). Germline CDR1 reads LNHDA; CDR2 reads SQIVND (reference sequence). The CDR3 is made up of 18 amino acids. With 5 bases removed from V and 3 bases from J, the gap between germline ends came to 20 bases.

This clone was seen only a few times. This chain uses TRBV27 with TRBJ2-2; 7 bases are shared with TRBD1. This CDR3 has 15 residues. V lost 0 bases, J lost 5 bases, and 3 bases stayed unmatched. Germline CDR1 is MNHEY and CDR2 is SMNVEV (reference sequence). The DNA for the CDR3 is TGTGCCAGCAGTTTATCCGGGACAGTTACCGGGGAGCTGTTTTTT. It encodes CASSLSGTVTGELFF.

The CDR3 nucleotides read TGTGCCAGCAGCGTAGGGGTAGTCAGCAAGATAGATACGCAGTATTTT. This sequence encodes CASSVGVVSKIDTQYF. The chain employs TRBV9 and TRBJ2-3, with D unclear. Trimming stripped 0 bases from V and 5 bases from J, with 16 bases between. Germline-derived CDR1 and CDR2 are SGDLS and YYNGEE. The CDR3 totals 16 residues. Full variable domain (missing parts from reference TRBV9 and TRBJ2-3): DSGVTQTPKHLITATGQRVTLRCSPRSGDLSVYWYQQSLDQGLQFLIQYYNGEERAKGNILERFSAQQFPDLHSELNLSSLELGDSALYFCASSVGVVSKIDTQYFGPGTRLTVL.

This chain uses TRBV28 with TRBJ2-3; the D gene could be TRBD1 or TRBD2 (7 bases each). Between the trimmed V and J ends, which lost 6 bases and 0 bases, there was a span of 10 bases. This CDR3 is built from 14 residues. Germline loops: CDR1 MDHEN, CDR2 SYDVKM. DNA of the CDR3: TGTGCCAGCAGCAGGGGGGGAAGCACAGATACGCAGTATTTT. The encoded protein is CASSRGGSTDTQYF.

V is TRBV2 and J is TRBJ1-2, with 7 positions matching TRBD1. The trim removed 8 bases at V and 0 bases at J, leaving 6 bases unmatched. Germline CDR1 reads SNHLY; CDR2 reads FYNNEI. This CDR3 has 14 residues. The CDR3 here is CASERTGANYGYTF. The DNA for the CDR3 is TGTGCCAGCGAAAGGACAGGAGCTAACTATGGCTACACCTTC.

The gene calls are TRBV5-4 and TRBJ2-5; the match to TRBD1 covers 8 bases. Unmatched junction bases numbered 10, after V lost 4 bases and J lost 5 bases. The V gene's germline CDR1 is SGHNT and CDR2 YYREEE (reference sequence). The CDR3 loop spans 15 amino acids. Written as DNA, the CDR3 is TGTGCCAGCAGCCTTGGACAGGGAATAGGGGAGACCCAGTACTTC. Its translation: CASSLGQGIGETQYF. The variable domain in full, with the rest retrieved from reference TRBV5-4 and TRBJ2-5, is ETGVTQSPTHLIKTRGQQVTLRCSSQSGHNTVSWYQQALGQGPQFIFQYYREEENGRGNFPPRFSGLQFPNYSSELNVNALELDDSALYLCASSLGQGIGETQYFGPGTRLLVL.

The gene calls are TRBV4-2 and TRBJ2-1; the match to TRBD2 covers 12 bases. The CDR3 has 15 amino acids. Germline trimming cut 3 bases from V and 4 bases from J; bases unmatched to any gene: 1. CDR1 is LGHNA and CDR2 is YNFKEQ in the germline V gene. CDR3 in DNA: TGTGCCAGCAGCCAGACTAGCGGGGGATACAATGAGCAGTTCTTC. It translates to CASSQTSGGYNEQFF.

The CDR3 spells CASRVGHQGPYEQYF. In nucleotides, the CDR3 is TGTGCCAGCAGGGTCGGACACCAAGGCCCCTACGAGCAGTACTTC. This chain joins TRBV11-2 and TRBJ2-7, with TRBD1 as a possible D gene (5 bases). The CDR3 runs 15 residues. The germline gives CDR1 SGHAT, CDR2 FQNNGV. V lost 6 bases, J lost 2 bases, and 17 bases lay in between.

CDR3 protein: CASSQDPQTGVRGYTF. The CDR3, as DNA: TGTGCCAGCAGCCAAGATCCCCAAACAGGGGTTCGTGGCTACACCTTC. This rearrangement joins TRBV3-1 (or the pseudogene TRBV3-2) to TRBJ1-2; 7 bases agree with TRBD1. V lost 0 bases and J lost 7; bases outside the gene matches: 11. The CDR3 covers 16 residues. CDR1 and CDR2 from the germline V gene are LGHDT and YNNKEL (reference sequence).

J is TRBJ1-1 and V is TRBV6-5; 9 nucleotides line up with TRBD1. CDR1 is MNHEY, CDR2 SVGAGI, per germline. This CDR3 comprises 15 residues. The V and J ends lost 6 bases and 1 base, in that order; junction bases with no gene match: 6. CDR3 region: CASRRTGASNTEAFF. In nucleotides, the CDR3 is TGTGCCAGCAGAAGGACAGGGGCCTCGAACACTGAAGCTTTCTTT.

The chain combines TRBV15 with TRBJ2-2; maybe TRBD1 (7 bases). Germline CDR1 LNHNV, CDR2 YYDKDF (reference sequence). The CDR3 runs to 16 residues. V was trimmed by 1 base and J by 4 bases, leaving 13 bases between them. The CDR3 sequence is CATSRGGTAFTGELFF. CDR3 coding DNA: TGTGCCACCAGCAGAGGCGGGACAGCCTTCACCGGGGAGCTGTTTTTT.

The chain recombines TRBV2 with TRBJ2-1, with TRBD2 matching over 8 bases. The germline CDR1 and CDR2 sequences are SNHLY and FYNNEI. Losses at the gene ends were 6 bases for V and 6 bases for J; bases not matched to a gene: 1. CDR3 length: 12 residues. The CDR3 loop is CASRGLGNEQFF. The CDR3 DNA follows: TGTGCCAGCAGGGGACTAGGCAATGAGCAGTTCTTC.

This clone showed up just once. The chain joins TRBV10-3 to TRBJ2-2; the D is unclear. The CDR3 extends over 16 amino acids. Germline V lookup: CDR1 ENHRY, CDR2 SYGVKD. The V end lost 0 bases, the J end lost 2 bases, and 10 bases lay between the germline ends. The CDR3 sequence is CAISESASRNTGELFF. CDR3 DNA sequence: TGTGCCATCAGTGAGTCAGCGTCCCGCAACACCGGGGAGCTGTTTTTT.

J is TRBJ2-1 and V is TRBV4-2; 9 nucleotides align to TRBD1. V dropped 4 bases and J dropped 2; count of bases not matched to a gene: 6. CDR1 is LGHNA and CDR2 is YNFKEQ in the germline V gene. The CDR3 has 16 residues. This chain's CDR3 is CASSLSGTGTYNEQFF. CDR3 nucleotides: TGTGCCAGCAGCCTCTCCGGGACAGGGACCTACAATGAGCAGTTCTTC.

The chain uses TRBV5-8 and TRBJ2-5, with TRBD1 matching 8 bases. The CDR3 contains 15 residues. V shed 7 bases and J 2 bases; nucleotides not matched to a gene: 10. Per germline, CDR1 SGHTS and CDR2 YDEGEE. The CDR3 DNA is TGTGCCAGCGGAGGACAGGGTTTAGTTCAAGAGACCCAGTACTTC. As protein: CASGGQGLVQETQYF. The entire variable domain, with the rest obtained from reference TRBV5-8 and TRBJ2-5, is as follows: EAGVTQSPTHLIKTRGQQATLRCSPISGHTSVYWYQQALGLGLQFLLWYDEGEERNRGNFPPRFSGRQFPNYSSELNVNALELEDSALYLCASGGQGLVQETQYFGPGTRLLVL.

In its sample, this clone was seen once. The chain carries TRBV24-1 and TRBJ2-1; 7 bases align to TRBD1. Germline CDR1 reads KGHDR; CDR2 reads SFDVKD. CDR3 length: 16 amino acids. V was pared by 4 bases and J by 4 bases, with 9 bases of the junction left unmatched. The CDR3 spells CATSDQNRGAYNEQFF. CDR3 DNA: TGTGCCACCAGTGACCAGAACAGGGGTGCGTACAATGAGCAGTTCTTC.

V gene TRBV12-3 or TRBV12-4 combines with J gene TRBJ1-1; 8 bases are a match to TRBD1. Trimming cost V 7 bases and J 6 bases; bases outside gene matches: 7. The CDR3 extends over 13 amino acids. CDR3 in amino acids: CASIQQGVSEAFF. CDR3 in DNA: TGTGCCAGCATCCAACAGGGGGTCTCTGAAGCTTTCTTT.

This sequence joins TRBV7-8 and TRBJ1-3, with D unclear. The V end lost 5 bases, the J end lost 3 bases, and 8 bases lay between the germline ends. The CDR3 runs to 13 residues. Germline V gene data show CDR1 as SGHVS and CDR2 as FQNEAQ. The CDR3 loop reads CASSRPDGNTIYF. CDR3 DNA: TGTGCCAGCAGCCGACCAGATGGAAACACCATATATTTT.

The chain joins TRBV19 to TRBJ1-4, with 7 nucleotides matching TRBD1. The length of the CDR3 is 17 residues. Germline assignment: CDR1 LNHDA and CDR2 SQIVND (reference sequence). Trimming took 5 bases from V and 0 from J; bases not matched to a gene: 9. CDR3 DNA sequence: TGTGCCAGTAGTGACCAATACACAGGGGCAACTAATGAAAAACTGTTTTTT. It is translated as CASSDQYTGATNEKLFF.

The chain combines TRBV3-1 (or the pseudogene TRBV3-2) with TRBJ1-6; the D is unclear. CDR1 LGHDT and CDR2 YNNKEL come from the germline V gene (reference sequence). The germline V and J ends were trimmed by 1 base and 8 bases, with 6 bases remaining between them. This CDR3 region has 13 residues. CDR3 in DNA: TGTGCCAGCAGCCAAGGCAGATATTCACCCCTCCACTTT. It specifies CASSQGRYSPLHF.